The 16 T cell receptor beta chains presented below share a single source sample, sequenced in a study of T cell responses to AZD1222 COVID-19 vaccine (dated by TCRdb to about 2021). The protocol used for the library was the immunoSEQ multiplex PCR assay. TCRdb's version of the immuneACCESS table is confined to in-frame rearrangements and falls short of the full clone set. An unresolved V gene accounts for under half of the shortfall where checked; the remainder is of unknown origin. Recorded for this sample are 150,000 to 160,000 clones; 80% to 90% of them occurred a single time. Roughly 9.1% of the sample is held by the ten biggest clonotypes. The time point label, as the study defines it: about 28 days (+/-7) after the second vaccine dose. The source material was peripheral blood, sampled 28 days after the second AZD1222 dose. The receptors originated from an adult who received the AZD1222 COVID-19 vaccine.

The chain uses TRBV7-9 and TRBJ2-3; D call uncertain. Trimming stripped 1 base from V and 2 bases from J, with 7 bases between. The CDR3 covers 14 residues. Germline CDR1 SEHNR, CDR2 FQNEAQ (reference sequence). The chain's CDR3 is CASSLGVLTDTQYF. CDR3 in DNA: TGTGCCAGCAGCTTAGGGGTACTCACAGATACGCAGTATTTT.

This clone was found once. The rearrangement uses TRBV24-1 and TRBJ1-5; a possible D gene is TRBD1 (5 bases). The V and J ends lost 6 bases and 3 bases respectively, with 11 bases between them. The CDR3 totals 14 residues. Per the germline V gene, CDR1 is KGHDR and CDR2 is SFDVKD. Here the CDR3 DNA reads TGTGCCACCAGTAGGGACGGCCTCAATCAGCCCCAGCATTTT. It codes for CATSRDGLNQPQHF.

The chain is built from TRBV29-1 and TRBJ2-7; 11 bases map to TRBD1. With V trimmed by 4 bases and J by 3 bases, 5 bases remained unmatched. In germline, CDR1 is SQVTM, CDR2 ANQGSEA. CDR3 size: 14 residues. The CDR3 nucleotides are TGCAGCGTTGCAACCGGGACAGGGGGCTACGAGCAGTACTTC. Translating it yields CSVATGTGGYEQYF.

This clone was counted a few times. The J gene is TRBJ2-5, the V gene TRBV5-4; TRBD1 matches 7 bases. Germline loops: CDR1 SGHNT, CDR2 YYREEE (reference sequence). Losses at the gene ends were 4 bases for V and 5 bases for J; bases not matched to a gene: 8. The CDR3 sequence is 14 residues long. The CDR3 DNA reads TGTGCCAGCAGCGCCCAGACAGGGCGGGAGACCCAGTACTTC. Protein product: CASSAQTGRETQYF.

This clone was seen once. The rearrangement links TRBV11-2 to TRBJ2-1; no reliable D call. This CDR3 contains 16 residues. CDR1 is SGHAT and CDR2 is FQNNGV in the germline V gene. V was pared by 2 bases and J by 7 bases, with 18 bases between. The chain's CDR3 is CASSLSLWGLGNEQFF. CDR3 sequence (DNA): TGTGCCAGCAGCTTATCGTTGTGGGGATTGGGGAATGAGCAGTTCTTC.

The chain employs TRBV5-6 and TRBJ2-3; 7 nucleotides match TRBD2. Germline trimming cut 4 bases from V and 2 bases from J; bases unmatched to any gene: 4. Germline CDR1 reads SGHDT; CDR2 reads YYEEEE. CDR3 length: 14 amino acids. The CDR3 DNA reads TGTGCCAGCAGCCTCCTAGCGGCCACAGATACGCAGTATTTT. Protein sequence: CASSLLAATDTQYF.

V gene TRBV6-5 combines with J gene TRBJ2-3; 9 bases agree with TRBD2. V lost 10 bases to trimming and J lost 0 bases; unmatched junction nucleotides: 5. The length of the CDR3 is 14 residues. Germline V gene lookup returns CDR1 MNHEY and CDR2 SVGAGI. The CDR3 region has the DNA TGTGCCACACTAAGCGGGAGGAGCACAGATACGCAGTATTTT. Its protein product is CATLSGRSTDTQYF.

The rearrangement joins TRBV27 to TRBJ2-3, with a possible D match to TRBD2 (5 bases). Germline CDR1 is MNHEY and CDR2 is SMNVEV (reference sequence). The CDR3 has 15 residues. With 6 bases removed from V and 0 bases from J, the gap between germline ends came to 13 bases. This CDR3 is CASRRLGGSTDTQYF. The CDR3 coding sequence is TGTGCCAGCAGAAGGCTAGGAGGTAGCACAGATACGCAGTATTTT.

This sequence joins TRBV25-1 and TRBJ2-1, with 7 bases matching TRBD2. Germline V gene data show CDR1 as MGHDK and CDR2 as SYGVNS. The CDR3 covers 13 residues. Trimming at V came to 1 base and at J to 14 bases, leaving 8 bases not matched to a gene. The CDR3: CASSEFGERGEFF. The DNA for the CDR3 is TGTGCCAGCAGTGAATTTGGGGAGCGGGGCGAGTTCTTC. Based on the CDR3 plus reference TRBV25-1 and TRBJ2-1, the full variable domain is EADIYQTPRYLVIGTGKKITLECSQTMGHDKMYWYQQDPGMELHLIHYSYGVNSTEKGDLSSESTVSRIRTEHFPLTLESARPSHTSQYLCASSEFGERGEFFGPGTRLTVL.

V gene TRBV11-2 combines with J gene TRBJ2-1; D is perhaps TRBD1 (6 bases). Germline V CDR1 and CDR2: SGHAT, FQNNGV. The CDR3 is 14 residues long. V was pared by 7 bases and J by 1 base, with 11 bases between. The CDR3 nucleotides read TGTGCCAGCAACAAACAGGGATCCTACAATGAGCAGTTCTTC. As protein: CASNKQGSYNEQFF.

The chain joins TRBV6-5 to TRBJ2-7, with D perhaps TRBD1 (7 bases). V lost 7 bases, J lost 6 bases, and 19 bases lay in between. The germline V gene encodes CDR1 MNHEY and CDR2 SVGAGI. The length of the CDR3 is 14 residues. The CDR3 reads CASTDTAGGSEQYF. The CDR3 DNA follows: TGTGCCAGCACCGATACCGCAGGGGGGTCCGAGCAGTACTTC.

Ten or more counts support this clone. The genes are TRBV7-9 and TRBJ1-1; weak D call: TRBD1 (6 bases). The CDR3 covers 15 residues. Germline V gene lookup returns CDR1 SEHNR and CDR2 FQNEAQ (reference sequence). V dropped 6 bases and J dropped 3 bases, with 17 bases sitting between them. The chain's CDR3 is CASSPWGGADTEAFF. For the CDR3, the DNA is TGTGCCAGCAGTCCCTGGGGGGGGGCAGACACTGAAGCTTTCTTT.

This chain joins TRBV5-6 and TRBJ1-5, with D perhaps TRBD1 (6 bases). Germline V gene data show CDR1 as SGHDT and CDR2 as YYEEEE. The CDR3 totals 15 residues. Trimming took off 3 bases at V and 2 bases at J, with 12 bases between the two ends. CDR3 protein: CASSSRGMGNQPQHF. In DNA form, the CDR3 reads TGTGCCAGCAGCTCCAGGGGAATGGGCAATCAGCCCCAGCATTTT.

Here the CDR3 reads CASSDYGTGIAYEQYF. CDR3 nucleotides: TGTGCCAGTAGTGACTACGGGACAGGGATTGCCTACGAGCAGTACTTC. The rearrangement uses TRBV19 and TRBJ2-7, with 9 bases fitting TRBD1. The junction had 10 bases not matched to a gene; V was cut back by 5 bases and J by 2 bases. CDR1 and CDR2 from the germline V gene are LNHDA and SQIVND (reference sequence). The CDR3 loop spans 16 amino acids.

The chain employs TRBV12-3 or TRBV12-4 and TRBJ1-2; TRBD1 matches at 9 bases. The CDR3 consists of 12 residues. The V and J ends lost 6 bases and 8 bases, in that order; junction bases with no gene match: 4. CDR3 coding DNA: TGTGCCAGCAGATGGACAGGGGAAGGCTACACCTTC. This translates into CASRWTGEGYTF.

The chain employs TRBV19 and TRBJ1-5; TRBD1 matches 8 bases. Germline V gene lookup returns CDR1 LNHDA and CDR2 SQIVND (reference sequence). The junction had 9 bases not matched to a gene; V was cut back by 4 bases and J by 7 bases. The CDR3 spans 15 residues. The CDR3 protein is CASSREDRVNQPQHF. CDR3 bases: TGTGCCAGTAGTAGGGAGGACAGGGTAAACCAGCCCCAGCATTTT.